The 14 T cell receptor beta chains below come from one sample, sequenced in a study of blood T cell repertoires in COVID-19. The table came from immunoSEQ multiplex PCR; TCRdb's copy has only in-frame clones and leaves some out. Here the sample spans 100,000 to 150,000 clones, around 83% being singletons. The sequenced sample was peripheral blood. Every receptor here comes from a man aged 55 to 70 with acute or convalescent COVID-19.

This clone was observed a handful of times. J is TRBJ2-7 and V is TRBV5-4; TRBD1 matches at 9 bases. This CDR3 has 16 residues. CDR1 SGHNT and CDR2 YYREEE come from the germline V gene (reference sequence). V lost 4 bases, J lost 0 bases, and 8 bases stayed unmatched. CDR3 bases: TGTGCCAGCAGCCAACCTGACAGGGGGGGCTCCTACGAGCAGTACTTC. Its protein product is CASSQPDRGGSYEQYF. Variable domain in full (rest from reference TRBV5-4 and TRBJ2-7): ETGVTQSPTHLIKTRGQQVTLRCSSQSGHNTVSWYQQALGQGPQFIFQYYREEENGRGNFPPRFSGLQFPNYSSELNVNALELDDSALYLCASSQPDRGGSYEQYFGPGTRLTVT.

V usage is TRBV19 and J usage is TRBJ1-5; D is perhaps TRBD1 (6 bases). The germline V gene encodes CDR1 LNHDA and CDR2 SQIVND (reference sequence). Trimming took 8 bases from V and 6 from J, leaving 14 bases between them. The CDR3 is 13 residues long. For the CDR3, the DNA is TGTGCCAGTGGGACATGGGTCGCTCAGCCCCAGCATTTT. Its translation is CASGTWVAQPQHF.

This clone was seen only a few times. The chain has TRBV11-2 and TRBJ1-1, with D tentatively TRBD1 (6 bases). The length of the CDR3 is 16 residues. The V end was cut by 4 bases, the J end by 5 bases, with 20 bases between. Germline V lookup: CDR1 SGHAT, CDR2 FQNNGV. The CDR3 DNA is TGTGCCAGCAGCTCCGGGGGGCGCCTATTTGAGACTGAAGCTTTCTTT. It codes for CASSSGGRLFETEAFF. Full variable domain (missing parts from reference TRBV11-2 and TRBJ1-1): EAGVAQSPRYKIIEKRQSVAFWCNPISGHATLYWYQQILGQGPKLLIQFQNNGVVDDSQLPKDRFSAERLKGVDSTLKIQPAKLEDSAVYLCASSSGGRLFETEAFFGQGTRLTVV.

This chain connects TRBV28 to TRBJ2-5; possibly TRBD1 for D (5 bases). The CDR3 covers 12 residues. The V end was cut by 8 bases, the J end by 1 base, with 8 bases between. CDR1 MDHEN and CDR2 SYDVKM come from the germline V gene. CDR3 sequence (DNA): TGTGCCAGCCTAGGGGCCCAAGAGACCCAGTACTTC. Amino acid sequence: CASLGAQETQYF.

This chain uses TRBV5-1 with TRBJ2-5; TRBD1 might be the D (6 bases). The V gene lost 4 bases and the J gene lost 4 bases, with 14 bases spanning the gap. CDR3 size: 14 residues. The germline V gene encodes CDR1 SGHRS and CDR2 YFSETQ. The CDR3 DNA is TGCGCCAGCAGCACACAGGGTTCGGGAGAGACCCAGTACTTC. Protein: CASSTQGSGETQYF.

The genes are TRBV19 and TRBJ1-5; 10 bases are shared with TRBD1. In germline, CDR1 is LNHDA, CDR2 SQIVND (reference sequence). The trim removed 7 bases at V and 7 bases at J, leaving 7 bases unmatched. CDR3 size: 14 residues. The CDR3 is CASMDRGWQQPQHF. The CDR3 nucleotides are TGTGCCAGTATGGACAGGGGGTGGCAGCAGCCCCAGCATTTT.

This chain links TRBV27 with TRBJ1-5; D possibly corresponds to TRBD1 (5 bases). CDR3 length: 17 amino acids. Germline values: CDR1 MNHEY, CDR2 SMNVEV (reference sequence). V was cut by 7 bases and J by 0 bases, with 19 bases left in between. The CDR3 sequence: CASTKNGAAHSNQPQHF. CDR3 coding DNA: TGTGCCAGCACCAAAAATGGGGCGGCCCATAGCAATCAGCCCCAGCATTTT.

This clone came up once. V and J are TRBV6-5 and TRBJ1-1; D unresolved. The V end was cut by 7 bases, the J end by 3 bases, with 12 bases between. In germline, CDR1 is MNHEY, CDR2 SVGAGI. The CDR3 is 13 amino acids. The CDR3 region is CASTLYRDTEAFF. In nucleotides, the CDR3 is TGTGCCAGCACGCTCTACCGGGACACTGAAGCTTTCTTT.

The CDR3 DNA sequence: TGTGCCAGCCGTCGGACGGGATCAGATGGCTACACCTTC. Translating gives CASRRTGSDGYTF. The chain recombines TRBV25-1 with TRBJ1-2; D is uncertain. The CDR3 runs 13 residues. CDR1 is MGHDK and CDR2 is SYGVNS in the germline V gene. Deletions cut 8 bases from V and 6 bases from J, with 16 bases between.

This chain joins TRBV9 and TRBJ2-7; TRBD1 matches at 12 bases. Germline lookup yields CDR1 SGDLS and CDR2 YYNGEE. The CDR3 sequence is 15 residues long. The trim removed 2 bases at V and 3 bases at J, leaving 3 bases unmatched. The DNA for the CDR3 is TGTGCCAGCAGCGTTGGGACAGGGGGCTACTACGAGCAGTACTTC. Translated, it gives CASSVGTGGYYEQYF.

The chain uses TRBV6-1 and TRBJ2-5, with D hard to call. Trimming shortened V by 2 bases and J by 4 bases, and 14 bases separated the two germline ends. This CDR3 has 15 amino acids. Germline-derived CDR1 and CDR2 are MNHNS and SASEGT. The CDR3 loop reads CASSESPVPGETQYF. CDR3 nucleotide sequence: TGTGCCAGCAGTGAATCTCCGGTCCCTGGAGAGACCCAGTACTTC.

This chain's CDR3 is CASSLGTSSYNEQFF. The CDR3 region has the DNA TGTGCCAGCAGCTTAGGGACTTCCTCCTACAATGAGCAGTTCTTC. This chain joins TRBV7-3 and TRBJ2-1; maybe TRBD2 (6 bases). CDR1 and CDR2 from the germline V gene are SGHTA and FQGTGA. Trimming took 2 bases from V and 0 from J, leaving 8 bases between them. CDR3 length equals 15 residues.

V is TRBV30 and J is TRBJ1-1; tentatively, D is TRBD1 (5 bases). Between the trimmed V and J ends, which lost 3 bases and 3 bases, there was a span of 8 bases. The germline V gene has CDR1 GTSNPN and CDR2 SVGIG (reference sequence). This CDR3 region has 12 residues. The chain's CDR3 is CAWSRGDTEAFF. The CDR3 nucleotides are TGTGCCTGGAGCCGGGGGGACACTGAAGCTTTCTTT.

The chain uses TRBV6-5 and TRBJ1-1, with D unresolved. The CDR3 is 14 residues long. Germline V lookup: CDR1 MNHEY, CDR2 SVGAGI. V was clipped by 6 bases and J by 1 base, with 12 bases between them. The CDR3 sequence: CASSALRQNTEAFF. As DNA, the CDR3 is TGTGCCAGCAGCGCCCTACGTCAGAACACTGAAGCTTTCTTT.